This TCR beta chain was identified in a study of shared clonotypes between healthy human individuals. The assay was immunoSEQ multiplex PCR, and TCRdb's table has in-frame clones only and misses some. The data show a few million clones, just over 90% seen once. Note on this clone: The same CDR3 can be traced to other DNA sequences in this sample.

Only CD45RO-negative cells positively selected for CCR7 counted as naive CD8 cells, so terminally differentiated effector memory CD45RA+ cells were excluded. The CDR3 length is 15 residues. The germline V gene encodes CDR1 SGHRS and CDR2 YFSETQ. Trimming removed 3 bases from V and 1 base from J; junction bases left unmatched: 4. The source material was naive CD8+ T cells from PBMCs. The receptor was derived from a man aged 18 to 30 in good health. Some clones in this sample may be carry-over from other donors' samples. The chain has TRBV5-1 and TRBJ2-7; TRBD2 matches at 10 bases. Written as DNA, the CDR3 is TGCGCCAGCAGCTCGTGGACTAGCGGATCCTACGAGCAGTACTTC. Its translation: CASSSWTSGSYEQYF.